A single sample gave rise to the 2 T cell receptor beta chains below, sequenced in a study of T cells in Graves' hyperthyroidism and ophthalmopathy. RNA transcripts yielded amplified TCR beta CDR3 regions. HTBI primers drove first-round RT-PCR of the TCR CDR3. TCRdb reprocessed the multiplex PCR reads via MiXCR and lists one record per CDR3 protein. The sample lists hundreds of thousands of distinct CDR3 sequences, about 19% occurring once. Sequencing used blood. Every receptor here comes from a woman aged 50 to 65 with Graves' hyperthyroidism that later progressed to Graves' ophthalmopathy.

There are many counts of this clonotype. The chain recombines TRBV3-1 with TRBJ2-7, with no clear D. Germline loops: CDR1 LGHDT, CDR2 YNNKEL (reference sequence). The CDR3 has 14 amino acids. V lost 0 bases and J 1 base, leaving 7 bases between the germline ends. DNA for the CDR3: TGTGCCAGCAGCCAAGAACTTTGGTCCTACGAGCAGTACTTC. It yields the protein CASSQELWSYEQYF.

The CDR3 spells CASSFFGRGVGNQPQHF. In DNA form, the CDR3 reads TGTGCCAGCAGCTTTTTCGGTCGCGGCGTGGGCAATCAGCCCCAGCATTTT. This chain joins TRBV7-2 and TRBJ1-5; D is unresolved. CDR3 length: 17 residues. V gave up 3 bases and J gave up 2 bases, with 17 bases separating them. Germline CDR1 reads SGHTA; CDR2 reads FQGNSA. Filled out from reference TRBV7-2 and TRBJ1-5, the complete variable domain reads GAGVSQSPSNKVTEKGKDVELRCDPISGHTALYWYRQSLGQGLEFLIYFQGNSAPDKSGLPSDRFSAERTGGSVSTLTIQRTQQEDSAVYLCASSFFGRGVGNQPQHFGDGTRLSIL.